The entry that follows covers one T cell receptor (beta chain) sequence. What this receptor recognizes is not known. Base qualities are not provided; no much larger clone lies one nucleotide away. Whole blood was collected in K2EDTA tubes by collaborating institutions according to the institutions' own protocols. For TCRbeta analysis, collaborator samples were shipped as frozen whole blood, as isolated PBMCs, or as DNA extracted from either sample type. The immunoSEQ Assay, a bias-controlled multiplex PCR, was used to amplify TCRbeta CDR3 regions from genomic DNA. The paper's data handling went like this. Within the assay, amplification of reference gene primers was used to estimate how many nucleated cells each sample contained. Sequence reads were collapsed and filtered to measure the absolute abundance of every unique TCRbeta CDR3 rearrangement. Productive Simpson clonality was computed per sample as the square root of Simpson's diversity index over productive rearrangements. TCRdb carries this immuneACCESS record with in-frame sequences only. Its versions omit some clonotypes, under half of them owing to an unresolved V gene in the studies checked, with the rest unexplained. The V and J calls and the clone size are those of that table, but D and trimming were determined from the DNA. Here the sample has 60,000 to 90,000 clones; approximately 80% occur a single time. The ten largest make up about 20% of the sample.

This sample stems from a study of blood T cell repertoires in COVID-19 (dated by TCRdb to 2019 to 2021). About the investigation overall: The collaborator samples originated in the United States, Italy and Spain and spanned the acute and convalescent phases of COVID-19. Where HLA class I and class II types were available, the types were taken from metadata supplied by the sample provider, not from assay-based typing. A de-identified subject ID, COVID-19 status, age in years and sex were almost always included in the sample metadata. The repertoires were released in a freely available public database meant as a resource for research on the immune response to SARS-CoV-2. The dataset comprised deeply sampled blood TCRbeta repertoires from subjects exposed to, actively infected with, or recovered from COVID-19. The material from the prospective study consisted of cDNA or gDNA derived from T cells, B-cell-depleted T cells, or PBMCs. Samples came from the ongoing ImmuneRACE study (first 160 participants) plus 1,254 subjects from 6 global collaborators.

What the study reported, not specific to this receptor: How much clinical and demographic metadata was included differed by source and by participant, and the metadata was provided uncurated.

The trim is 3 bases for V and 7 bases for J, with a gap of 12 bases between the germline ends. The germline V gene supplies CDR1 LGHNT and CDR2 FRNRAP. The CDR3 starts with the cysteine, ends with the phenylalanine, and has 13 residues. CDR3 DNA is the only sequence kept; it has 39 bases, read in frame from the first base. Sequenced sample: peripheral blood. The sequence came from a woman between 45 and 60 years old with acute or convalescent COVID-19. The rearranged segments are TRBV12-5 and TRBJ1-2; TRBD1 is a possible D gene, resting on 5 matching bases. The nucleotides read TGTGCTAGTGGTTTTCAGGGTTCCGGTGGCTACACCTTC. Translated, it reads CASGFQGSGGYTF. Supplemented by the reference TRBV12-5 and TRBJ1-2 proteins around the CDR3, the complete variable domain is DARVTQTPRHKVTEMGQEVTMRCQPILGHNTVFWYRQTMMQGLELLAYFRNRAPLDDSGMPKDRFSAEMPDATLATLKIQPSEPRDSAVYFCASGFQGSGGYTFGSGTRLTVV.